One and the same sample provided the 3 T cell receptor beta chains below, sequenced in a study of shared clonotypes between healthy human individuals. Measured with immunoSEQ multiplex PCR; TCRdb has only the in-frame clones, and not every one. The table lists under 1,100,000 clones, approximately 68% of them singletons. Source material: memory CD4+ T cells sorted from blood. As to subset: CD45RA-negative fraction. The source of these receptors is a man younger than 35 in good health.

The genes are TRBV11-3 and TRBJ2-2, with D perhaps matching TRBD1 or TRBD2 (6 bases each). V lost 5 bases and J 5 bases, leaving 12 bases between the germline ends. Germline V lookup: CDR1 SGHNT, CDR2 YENEEA. The CDR3 contains 14 residues. The CDR3 DNA is TGTGCCAGCAGCCCGGGGGCAGGAACCGGGGAGCTGTTTTTT. Translation: CASSPGAGTGELFF.

In regard to this clone: The sample contains more than one DNA sequence encoding this CDR3. The chain couples TRBV27 to TRBJ1-1; D unclear. Trimming left V 2 bases short and J 1 base short, with 5 bases between. The CDR3 is made up of 13 amino acids. Germline V lookup: CDR1 MNHEY, CDR2 SMNVEV (reference sequence). CDR3 loop: CASSLRQNTEAFF. The DNA of the CDR3 is TGTGCCAGCAGTTTAAGACAGAACACTGAAGCTTTCTTT.

The genes are TRBV5-1 and TRBJ2-7; 8 nucleotides align to TRBD2. The CDR3 loop spans 15 amino acids. Germline V gene data show CDR1 as SGHRS and CDR2 as YFSETQ. With V trimmed by 0 bases and J by 5 bases, 7 bases remained unmatched. For the CDR3, the DNA is TGCGCCAGCAGCTTGGCCGTCAGCGGGGGCAACGAGCAGTACTTC. Its protein product is CASSLAVSGGNEQYF.